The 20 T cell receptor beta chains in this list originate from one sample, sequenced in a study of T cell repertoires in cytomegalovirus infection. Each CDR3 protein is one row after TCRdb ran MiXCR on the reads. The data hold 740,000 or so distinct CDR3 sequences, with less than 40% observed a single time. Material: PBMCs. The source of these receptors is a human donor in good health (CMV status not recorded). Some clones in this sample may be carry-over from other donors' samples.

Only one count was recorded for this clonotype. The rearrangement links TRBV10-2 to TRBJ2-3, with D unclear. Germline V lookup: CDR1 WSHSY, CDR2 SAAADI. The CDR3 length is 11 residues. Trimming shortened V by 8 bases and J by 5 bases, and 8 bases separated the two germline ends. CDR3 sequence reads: CASGVGDTQYF. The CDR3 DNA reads TGCGCCAGCGGTGTGGGAGATACGCAGTATTTT.

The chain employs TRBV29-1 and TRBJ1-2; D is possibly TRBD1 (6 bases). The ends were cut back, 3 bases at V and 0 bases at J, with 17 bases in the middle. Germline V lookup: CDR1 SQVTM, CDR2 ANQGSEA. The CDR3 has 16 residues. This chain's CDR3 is CSVDRTAESANYGYTF. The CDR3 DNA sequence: TGCAGCGTTGATCGGACAGCCGAGAGCGCTAACTATGGCTACACCTTC.

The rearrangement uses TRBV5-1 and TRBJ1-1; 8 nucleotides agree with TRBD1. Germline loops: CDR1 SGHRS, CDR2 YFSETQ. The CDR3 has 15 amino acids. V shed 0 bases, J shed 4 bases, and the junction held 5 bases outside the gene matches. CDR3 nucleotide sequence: TGCGCCAGCAGCTTGGGCCAGGGGGCCGTCACTGAAGCTTTCTTT. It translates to CASSLGQGAVTEAFF.

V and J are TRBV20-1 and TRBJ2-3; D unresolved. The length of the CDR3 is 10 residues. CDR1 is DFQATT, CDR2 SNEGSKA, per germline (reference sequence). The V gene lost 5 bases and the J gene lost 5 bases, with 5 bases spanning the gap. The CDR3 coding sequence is TGCAGTGCTTTATTAGATACGCAGTATTTT. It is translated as CSALLDTQYF.

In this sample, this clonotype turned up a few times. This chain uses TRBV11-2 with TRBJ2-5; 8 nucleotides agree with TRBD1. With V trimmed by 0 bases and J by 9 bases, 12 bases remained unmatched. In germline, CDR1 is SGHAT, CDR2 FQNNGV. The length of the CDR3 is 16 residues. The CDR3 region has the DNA TGTGCCAGCAGCTTAGAATGGGGCAGGGGGCGTACGGCCCAGTACTTC. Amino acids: CASSLEWGRGRTAQYF.

The CDR3 loop reads CASARGAYQETQYF. As DNA, the CDR3 is TGTGCTAGTGCGCGGGGCGCGTACCAAGAGACCCAGTACTTC. This sequence joins TRBV12-5 and TRBJ2-5, with D tentatively TRBD2 (6 bases). V shed 7 bases and J shed 0 bases, with 12 bases lying between them. Germline CDR1 and CDR2: LGHNT and FRNRAP. The CDR3 has 14 residues.

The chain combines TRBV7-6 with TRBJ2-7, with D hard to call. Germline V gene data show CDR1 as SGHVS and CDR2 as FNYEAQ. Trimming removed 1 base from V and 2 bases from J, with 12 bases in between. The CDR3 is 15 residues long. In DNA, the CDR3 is TGTGCCAGCAGCTTAGGGGCACCCCTACCCTACGAGCAGTACTTC. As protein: CASSLGAPLPYEQYF.

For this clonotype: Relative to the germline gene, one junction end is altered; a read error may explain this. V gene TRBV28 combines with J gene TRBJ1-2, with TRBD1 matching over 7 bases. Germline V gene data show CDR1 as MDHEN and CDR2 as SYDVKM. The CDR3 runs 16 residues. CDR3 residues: CASSDLNRDSLWGYIF. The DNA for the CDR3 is TGTGCCAGCAGCGACCTGAACCGGGACAGCCTTTGGGGCTACATCTTC.

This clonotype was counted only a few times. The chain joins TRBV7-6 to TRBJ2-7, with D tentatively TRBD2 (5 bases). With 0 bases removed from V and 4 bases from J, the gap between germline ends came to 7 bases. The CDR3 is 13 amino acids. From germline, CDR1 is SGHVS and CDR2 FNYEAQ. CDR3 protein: CASSLAPGYEQYF. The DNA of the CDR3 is TGTGCCAGCAGCTTAGCGCCGGGATACGAGCAGTACTTC.

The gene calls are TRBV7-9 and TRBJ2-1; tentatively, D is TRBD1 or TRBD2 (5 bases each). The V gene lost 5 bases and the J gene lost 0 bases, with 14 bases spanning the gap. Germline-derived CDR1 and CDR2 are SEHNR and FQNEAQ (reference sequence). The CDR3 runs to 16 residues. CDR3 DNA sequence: TGTGCCAGCAGCCCCGACTGGGGGAGCTCCTACAATGAGCAGTTCTTC. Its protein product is CASSPDWGSSYNEQFF.

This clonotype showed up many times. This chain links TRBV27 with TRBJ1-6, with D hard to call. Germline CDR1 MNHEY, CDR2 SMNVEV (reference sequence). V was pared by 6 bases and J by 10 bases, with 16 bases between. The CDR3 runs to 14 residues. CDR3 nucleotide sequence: TGTGCCAGCAGCCTCTACGGACCCCCCTCACCCCTCCACTTT. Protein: CASSLYGPPSPLHF.

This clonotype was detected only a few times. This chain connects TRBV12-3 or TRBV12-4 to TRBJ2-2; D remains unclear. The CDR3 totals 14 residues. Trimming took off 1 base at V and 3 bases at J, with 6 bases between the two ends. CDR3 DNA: TGTGCCAGCAGTTTAGGCCGACACACCGGGGAGCTGTTTTTT. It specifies CASSLGRHTGELFF.

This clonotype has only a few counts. The DNA for the CDR3 is TGTGCCAGCAGCTTACAGGTCGGGGGGTTCTCCTACAATGAGCAGTTCTTC. Translation gives CASSLQVGGFSYNEQFF. The chain joins TRBV7-8 to TRBJ2-1, with 7 bases lining up with TRBD2. V was pared by 2 bases and J by 0 bases, with 7 bases of the junction left unmatched. The CDR3 extends over 17 amino acids. Germline-derived CDR1 and CDR2 are SGHVS and FQNEAQ.

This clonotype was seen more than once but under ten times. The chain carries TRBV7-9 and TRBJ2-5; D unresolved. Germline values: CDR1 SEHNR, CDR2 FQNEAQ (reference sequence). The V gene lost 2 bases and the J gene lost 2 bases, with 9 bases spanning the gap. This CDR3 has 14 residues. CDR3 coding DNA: TGTGCCAGCAGCTTACCGCCCAATCAAGAGACCCAGTACTTC. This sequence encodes CASSLPPNQETQYF.

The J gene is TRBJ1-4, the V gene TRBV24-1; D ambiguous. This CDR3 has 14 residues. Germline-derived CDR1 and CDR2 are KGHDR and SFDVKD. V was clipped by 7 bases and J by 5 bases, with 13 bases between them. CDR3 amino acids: CATSSGSMNEKLFF. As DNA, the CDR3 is TGTGCCACCAGCTCAGGAAGCATGAATGAAAAACTGTTTTTT.

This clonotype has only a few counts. Here the CDR3 DNA reads TGTGCCAGCAGTCTATACGACAGGGAGAAAGGGTATAGCAATCAGCCCCAGCATTTT. This translates into CASSLYDREKGYSNQPQHF. The genes are TRBV28 and TRBJ1-5; 7 bases agree with TRBD1. Trimming removed 5 bases from V and 0 bases from J; junction bases left unmatched: 16. The CDR3 covers 19 residues. The germline gives CDR1 MDHEN, CDR2 SYDVKM.

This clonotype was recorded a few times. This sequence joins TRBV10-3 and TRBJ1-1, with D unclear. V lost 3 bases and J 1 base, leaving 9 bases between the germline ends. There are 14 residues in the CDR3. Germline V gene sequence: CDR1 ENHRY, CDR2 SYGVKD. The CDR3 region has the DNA TGTGCCATCAGTGATGGGCAAAGGAACACTGAAGCTTTCTTT. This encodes CAISDGQRNTEAFF.

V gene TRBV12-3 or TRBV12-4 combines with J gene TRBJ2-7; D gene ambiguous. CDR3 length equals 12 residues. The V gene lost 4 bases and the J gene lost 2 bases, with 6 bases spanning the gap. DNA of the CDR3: TGTGCCAGCAGTTGGGGTCCCTACGAGCAGTACTTC. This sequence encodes CASSWGPYEQYF.

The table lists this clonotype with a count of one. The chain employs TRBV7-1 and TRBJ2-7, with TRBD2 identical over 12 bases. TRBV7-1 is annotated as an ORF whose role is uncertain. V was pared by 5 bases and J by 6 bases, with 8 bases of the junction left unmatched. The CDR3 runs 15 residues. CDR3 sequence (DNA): TGTGCCAGCAGCACGACTAGCGGGAGAGTTGGCGAGCAGTACTTC. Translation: CASSTTSGRVGEQYF.

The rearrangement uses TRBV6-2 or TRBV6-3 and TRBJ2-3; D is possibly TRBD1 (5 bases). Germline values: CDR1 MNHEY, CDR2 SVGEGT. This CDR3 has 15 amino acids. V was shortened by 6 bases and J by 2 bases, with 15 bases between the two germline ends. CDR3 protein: CASRLYRLDTDTQYF. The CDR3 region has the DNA TGTGCCAGCAGACTCTACAGGTTAGACACAGATACGCAGTATTTT.